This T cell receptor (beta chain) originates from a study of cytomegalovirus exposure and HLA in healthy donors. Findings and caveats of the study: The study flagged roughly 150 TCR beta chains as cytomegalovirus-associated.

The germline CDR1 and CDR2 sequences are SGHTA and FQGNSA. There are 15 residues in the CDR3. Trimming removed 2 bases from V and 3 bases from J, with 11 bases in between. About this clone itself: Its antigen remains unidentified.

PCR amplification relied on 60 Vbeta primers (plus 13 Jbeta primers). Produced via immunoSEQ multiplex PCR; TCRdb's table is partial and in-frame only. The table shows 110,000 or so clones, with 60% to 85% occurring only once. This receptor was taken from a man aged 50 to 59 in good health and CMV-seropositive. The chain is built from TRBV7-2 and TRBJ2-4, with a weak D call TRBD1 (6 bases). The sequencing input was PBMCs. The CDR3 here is CASSLIGGNKNIQYF. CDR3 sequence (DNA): TGTGCCAGCAGCTTAATAGGGGGAAACAAAAACATTCAGTACTTC.